The text below deals with one T cell receptor (beta chain). This clone appeared a few times. The antigen this receptor binds is unknown. No base-level quality is on record; no much larger clone is a single base apart. From cysteine to phenylalanine, the CDR3 is 15 amino acids long. CDR3 DNA is the only sequence kept; it has 45 bases, read in frame from the first base. From V the trimming removes 6 bases and from J it removes 4 bases, while the gene matches leave 9 bases of the junction unaccounted for. The germline V gene (reference sequence) specifies LNHDA as CDR1 and SQIVND as CDR2. The data stem from a study of blood T cell repertoires in COVID-19 (TCRdb year 2020). About the full investigation: Samples from collaborators originated in the United States, Italy and Spain and spanned both the acute and convalescent phases of COVID-19. Deeply sampled blood TCRbeta repertoires from subjects exposed to, actively infected with, or recovered from COVID-19 were included in the dataset. Nearly every sample came with metadata listing a de-identified subject ID, COVID-19 status, age in years and sex. The prospective study material was composed of cDNA or gDNA derived from T cells, B-cell-depleted T cells, or PBMCs. Where available, HLA class I and class II types were taken from metadata supplied by the sample provider and were not determined by assay-based typing. The samples were drawn from the first 160 participants of the ongoing ImmuneRACE study and from 950 to 1,500 subjects provided by 6 global collaborators. A freely available public database, intended as a resource for researchers studying the immune response to SARS-CoV-2, is where the repertoires were released. General conclusions and limits of the study: Clinical and demographic metadata were provided uncurated, with the amount varying by source and participant.

TCRbeta CDR3 regions were amplified from genomic DNA by means of the immunoSEQ Assay, a bias-controlled multiplex PCR. The paper's data handling went like this. Within the assay, amplification of reference gene primers was used to estimate how many nucleated cells each sample contained. To quantify the absolute abundance of each unique TCRbeta CDR3 rearrangement, sequence reads were collapsed and filtered. Productive Simpson clonality was computed per sample as the square root of Simpson's diversity index over productive rearrangements. The table comes from immuneACCESS by way of TCRdb, which keeps in-frame sequences with V and J called. Part of the clones is missing from these tables; in studies checked, under half for an unresolved V gene and the rest for unknown reasons. V and J calls plus clone size are reproduced from that table; the DNA served to infer D and trimming. The sample table lists 60,000 to 75,000 clones, approximately 90% of them with a count of one. Jointly, the top ten make up approximately 1.9% of the sample.

Collaborating institutions collected whole blood in K2EDTA tubes following their own protocols. For TCRbeta analysis, collaborators shipped samples in one of three forms: frozen whole blood, isolated PBMCs, or DNA extracted from either of those sample types. The sample consisted of peripheral blood. The chain is made from TRBV19 and TRBJ1-2; 9 central nucleotides agree with TRBD1. The sequence was collected from a man aged 25-40 years with acute or convalescent COVID-19. The CDR3: CASRETGGRGYGYTF. The nucleotide sequence is given as TGTGCCAGTAGGGAAACAGGGGGCCGGGGCTATGGCTACACCTTC.